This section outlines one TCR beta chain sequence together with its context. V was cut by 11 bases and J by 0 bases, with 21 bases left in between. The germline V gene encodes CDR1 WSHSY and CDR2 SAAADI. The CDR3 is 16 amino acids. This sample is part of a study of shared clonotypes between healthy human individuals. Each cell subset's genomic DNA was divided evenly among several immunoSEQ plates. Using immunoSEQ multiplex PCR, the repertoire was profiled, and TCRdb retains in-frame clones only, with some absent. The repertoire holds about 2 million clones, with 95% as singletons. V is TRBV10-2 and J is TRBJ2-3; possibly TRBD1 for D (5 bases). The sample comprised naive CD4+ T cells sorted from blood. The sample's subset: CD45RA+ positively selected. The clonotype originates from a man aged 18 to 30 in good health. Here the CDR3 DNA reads TGCGCCTCCAAGGGGCAGATTATTTCTAGCACAGATACGCAGTATTTT. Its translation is CASKGQIISSTDTQYF.